Below, one TCR beta chain is given with its context. The antigen is not known. The germline gene is not matched at one end of the junction; a read error may be the cause. Three rounds of nested PCR, following a modified ARM-PCR protocol, produced the TCRbeta library. TCRdb independently ran MiXCR on the multiplex PCR reads; one entry per CDR3 protein. The data show 47,000 or so distinct CDR3 sequences, about 68% seen once. This sample was included in a study of tumor and adjacent non-tumor tissue in lung cancer. Study observations and caveats: Top 100 clones took a larger repertoire share in normal lung.

The template was RNA from unsorted bulk tissue. More than 3 cm separated this lung sample from the edge of the tumor. Donors were chemotherapy-naive, newly diagnosed lung cancer surgical patients in China, August–late 2014. This CDR3 has 15 amino acids. Per the germline V gene, CDR1 is SGHNT and CDR2 is YYREEE (reference sequence). The clonotype originates from a woman aged 70 to 79 with non-small cell lung cancer. Sequencing input: distant non-tumor lung tissue. The V gene is TRBV5-4, the J gene TRBJ2-3; possibly TRBD1 for D (7 bases). The CDR3 loop is CASSTRDSQGDSQYF. DNA for the CDR3: TGTGCCAGCAGCACGCGGGACAGTCAGGGAGATTCGCAGTATTTT.